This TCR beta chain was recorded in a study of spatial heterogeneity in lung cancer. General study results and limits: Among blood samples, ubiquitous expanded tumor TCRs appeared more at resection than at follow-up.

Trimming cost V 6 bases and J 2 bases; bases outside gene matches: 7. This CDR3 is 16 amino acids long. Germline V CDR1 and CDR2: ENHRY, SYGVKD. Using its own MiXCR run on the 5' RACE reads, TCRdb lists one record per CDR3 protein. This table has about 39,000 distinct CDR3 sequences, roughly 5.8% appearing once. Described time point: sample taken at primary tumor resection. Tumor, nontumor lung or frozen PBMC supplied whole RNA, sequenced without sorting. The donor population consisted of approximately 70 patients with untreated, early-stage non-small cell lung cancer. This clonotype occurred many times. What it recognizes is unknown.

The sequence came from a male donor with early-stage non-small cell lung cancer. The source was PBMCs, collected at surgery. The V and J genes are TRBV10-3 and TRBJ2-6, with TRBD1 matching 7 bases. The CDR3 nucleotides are TGTGCCATCAGAGGGGACAGTTATGCTGGGGCCAACGTCCTGACTTTC. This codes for CAIRGDSYAGANVLTF.